These T cell receptor beta chains were read from a single sample in a study of CXCR3-negative and CXCR3-positive naive CD8 T cells. TCRdb reprocessed the 5' RACE reads and keeps a single row for each CDR3 protein, giving no DNA. In all, the sample yields around 140,000 distinct CDR3 sequences. Sequencing input: naive CXCR3- CD8+ T cells from blood. All receptors come from a human donor in good health. Some clones in this sample may be carry-over from other donors' samples. CDR3s include the opening cysteine and the closing phenylalanine or tryptophan.

v_call	j_call	cdr3_aa
TRBV6-1	TRBJ2-1	CASITLAGGGVEQFF
TRBV29-1	TRBJ2-2	CSVGSAVNTGELFF
TRBV12-3/TRBV12-4	TRBJ2-5	CASSFWEVVETQYF
TRBV12-3/TRBV12-4	TRBJ2-1	CASRMTSGTYNEQFF
TRBV20-1	TRBJ2-5	CSASSRGLQETQYF
TRBV27	TRBJ2-7	CASSLGGPAYEQYF
TRBV29-1	TRBJ1-1	CSLVSNTEAFF
TRBV4-1	TRBJ2-3	CASSQLLAGKPDTQYF
TRBV29-1	TRBJ2-1	CSVEGKEGDPYNEQFF
TRBV10-3	TRBJ2-5	CAISVVAGGEETQYF
TRBV11-2	TRBJ2-3	CASSLDWGGRATDTQYF
TRBV4-2	TRBJ2-7	CASSQEGRGPTEQYF
TRBV5-5	TRBJ2-7	CASSLWTSGITYEQYF
TRBV7-3	TRBJ2-3	CASSLRVQGRTDTQYF
TRBV7-6	TRBJ2-7	CASSLGAPSSEQYF
TRBV20-1	TRBJ1-1	CSARGLREAFF
TRBV29-1	TRBJ2-7	CSVVKLDPYEQYF
TRBV7-8	TRBJ1-1	CASSLNRDANPEAFF
TRBV7-9	TRBJ2-3	CASSFSGGQTDTQYF
TRBV7-6	TRBJ2-5	CASSLLVGRGETQYF
TRBV29-1	TRBJ2-7	CSATSGPYEQYF
TRBV7-3	TRBJ2-1	CASSTDYFNEQFF
TRBV3-1	TRBJ2-2	CASSQDEAGPNTGELFF
TRBV12-3/TRBV12-4	TRBJ2-3	CASSFELREITDTQYF
TRBV7-9	TRBJ2-7	CASDGDTRPYEQYF
TRBV30	TRBJ2-3	CAWSGPDTQYF
TRBV13	TRBJ2-3	CASSSRNFGTDTQYF
TRBV5-1	TRBJ2-3	CASSFNGRVDTQYF
TRBV28	TRBJ2-7	CASSLRQEDYEQYF